Presented here are 20 T cell receptor beta chains from one specimen sequenced in a study of patients and donors after allogeneic stem cell transplantation (TCRdb year 2020). Receptor libraries were prepared by RT-PCR. The reads were generated on a NextSeq 550. TCRdb redid the processing of the public reads, applying fastp at Q25 and MiXCR, and retained in-frame beta chains. Each entry merges the rows of one CDR3 protein and shows their most common DNA and genes. The sample data list over 400,000 distinct CDR3 sequences, and under 20% of these were observed just once. The ten largest clones take up over 6% of the sample. Sequencing was performed on blood, either unsorted or a sorted T cell fraction (not recorded which). The receptor source for this set is a human donor who was either an allogeneic HSCT recipient or a stem cell or donor lymphocyte infusion donor (not recorded which). It is not recorded whose cells these are; they may come from a transplant donor.

This clonotype was seen a handful of times. The genes are TRBV29-1 and TRBJ2-1, with TRBD2 identical over 10 bases. The CDR3 is 14 amino acids. CDR1 is SQVTM, CDR2 ANQGSEA, per germline. V trimming: 7 bases; J trimming: 8 bases; junction bases outside the gene matches: 11. DNA of the CDR3: TGCAGCGCCGTTAGCGGGGGGAGGTCTCATGAGCAGTTCTTC. Its protein is CSAVSGGRSHEQFF.

This clonotype appeared a few times. V and J are TRBV25-1 and TRBJ1-1; the D gene is possibly TRBD1 (5 bases). Germline CDR1 and CDR2: MGHDK and SYGVNS. CDR3 length: 15 residues. V dropped 6 bases and J dropped 0 bases, with 14 bases sitting between them. Here the CDR3 DNA reads TGTGCCAGCAGAGAGTGGGGGGAAGTGAACACTGAAGCTTTCTTT. Residues: CASREWGEVNTEAFF.

J is TRBJ2-6 and V is TRBV5-1; D ambiguous. CDR1 is SGHRS, CDR2 YFSETQ, per germline. V lost 4 bases and J 0 bases, leaving 8 bases between the germline ends. This CDR3 comprises 15 residues. The CDR3 region has the DNA TGCGCCAGCAGCCTATCAAACTCTGGGGCCAACGTCCTGACTTTC. This sequence encodes CASSLSNSGANVLTF.

This clonotype came up many times. V gene TRBV12-3 or TRBV12-4 combines with J gene TRBJ1-2; 9 nucleotides agree with TRBD1. This CDR3 region has 15 residues. The junction had 8 bases not matched to a gene; V was cut back by 6 bases and J by 3 bases. CDR3 DNA: TGTGCCAGCAGGCGACAGGGGGTGGGTGACTATGGCTACACCTTC. The encoded protein is CASRRQGVGDYGYTF.

This clonotype was detected only a few times. The CDR3 nucleotides read TGCGCCAGCAGCGTCAGCGGGTGGAGCTCCTACAATGAGCAGTTCTTC. Its translation is CASSVSGWSSYNEQFF. This chain uses TRBV5-1 with TRBJ2-1; D is possibly TRBD2 (6 bases). The V gene lost 4 bases and the J gene lost 0 bases, with 14 bases spanning the gap. This CDR3 is 16 amino acids long. CDR1 and CDR2 from the germline V gene are SGHRS and YFSETQ.

The genes are TRBV4-3 and TRBJ2-1, with 7 positions matching TRBD2. The CDR3 has 15 amino acids. V shed 0 bases and J 10 bases; nucleotides not matched to a gene: 9. CDR1 is LGHNA, CDR2 YSLEER, per germline. In nucleotides, the CDR3 is TGCGCCAGCAGCCAAGATCCTGGGAGGGGTTGGGAGCAGTTCTTC. Its protein product is CASSQDPGRGWEQFF.

This rearrangement joins TRBV27 to TRBJ2-3; the D is unclear. CDR3 length: 14 amino acids. Germline CDR1 is MNHEY and CDR2 is SMNVEV (reference sequence). Between the trimmed V and J ends, which lost 5 bases and 1 base, there was a span of 10 bases. CDR3 nucleotides: TGTGCCAGCAGTCCCCTAAAGGGCACAGATACGCAGTATTTT. This gives the protein CASSPLKGTDTQYF.

There are a few counts of this clonotype. The genes are TRBV7-3 and TRBJ2-2; TRBD1 is a possible D gene (6 bases). The CDR3 totals 16 residues. Between the trimmed V and J ends, which lost 6 bases and 3 bases, there was a span of 17 bases. Germline-derived CDR1 and CDR2 are SGHTA and FQGTGA. CDR3 coding DNA: TGTGCCAGCAGTAAACACAGGGAATCGGACACCGGGGAGCTGTTTTTT. Its protein product is CASSKHRESDTGELFF.

The chain couples TRBV5-1 to TRBJ2-1, with 10 bases fitting TRBD2. CDR3 length equals 16 residues. Germline trimming cut 2 bases from V and 5 bases from J; bases unmatched to any gene: 7. Germline V CDR1 and CDR2: SGHRS, YFSETQ. This CDR3 reads CASSFPSGGRDNEQFF. In DNA form, the CDR3 reads TGCGCCAGCAGCTTCCCTAGCGGGGGTAGGGACAATGAGCAGTTCTTC.

This clonotype has more than one count but fewer than ten. V and J are TRBV18 and TRBJ2-7; TRBD1 matches at 7 bases. V shed 4 bases and J 7 bases; nucleotides not matched to a gene: 10. Germline assignment: CDR1 KGHSH and CDR2 LQKENI. The CDR3 length is 14 residues. CDR3 sequence reads: CASSLATGAGEQYF. In DNA, the CDR3 is TGTGCCAGCTCACTGGCCACAGGGGCTGGGGAGCAGTACTTC. The entire variable domain, with the rest obtained from reference TRBV18 and TRBJ2-7, is as follows: NAGVMQNPRHLVRRRGQEARLRCSPMKGHSHVYWYRQLPEEGLKFMVYLQKENIIDESGMPKERFSAEFPKEGPSILRIQQVVRGDSAAYFCASSLATGAGEQYFGPGTRLTVT.

This clonotype has just a few counts. This chain links TRBV6-2 or TRBV6-3 with TRBJ2-7; the D gene is possibly TRBD2 (5 bases). The CDR3 contains 12 residues. CDR1 and CDR2 (germline): MNHEY, SVGEGT. Trimming stripped 7 bases from V and 4 bases from J, with 11 bases between. This chain's CDR3 is CASKTGSYEQYF. The CDR3 nucleotides are TGTGCCAGCAAAACGGGGAGTTACGAGCAGTACTTC.

This clonotype was picked up many times. This rearrangement joins TRBV6-5 to TRBJ1-1; no clear D. V was cut by 4 bases and J by 4 bases, with 13 bases left in between. This CDR3 contains 14 residues. Germline values: CDR1 MNHEY, CDR2 SVGAGI. The CDR3 spells CASSSGLGGTEAFF. The DNA for the CDR3 is TGTGCCAGCAGTTCGGGATTGGGAGGCACTGAAGCTTTCTTT.

This clonotype was seen a handful of times. V and J are TRBV5-1 and TRBJ2-5; the match to TRBD2 covers 9 bases. Germline CDR1 reads SGHRS; CDR2 reads YFSETQ. The CDR3 is made up of 16 amino acids. V lost 4 bases and J lost 1; bases outside the gene matches: 8. The CDR3 nucleotides read TGCGCCAGCAGCCCAGGGACTAGCCCGGGCCAAGAGACCCAGTACTTC. This gives the protein CASSPGTSPGQETQYF.

This chain connects TRBV6-1 to TRBJ2-2; D unclear. There are 15 residues in the CDR3. Germline values: CDR1 MNHNS, CDR2 SASEGT. V was shortened by 7 bases and J by 4 bases, with 16 bases between the two germline ends. CDR3 region: CASTRPEKSTGELFF. The CDR3 DNA sequence: TGTGCCAGCACTCGTCCGGAGAAAAGCACCGGGGAGCTGTTTTTT.

There are a few counts of this clonotype. V and J are TRBV12-3 or TRBV12-4 and TRBJ2-2; weak D call: TRBD2 (6 bases). The V gene lost 7 bases and the J gene lost 4 bases, with 10 bases spanning the gap. The CDR3 has 13 amino acids. DNA of the CDR3: TGTGCCAGCAACCACGGGGGCACCGGGGAGCTGTTTTTT. It specifies CASNHGGTGELFF.

This rearrangement joins TRBV2 to TRBJ2-2; the match to TRBD2 covers 8 bases. The germline CDR1 and CDR2 sequences are SNHLY and FYNNEI. The CDR3 covers 13 residues. Trimming at V came to 6 bases and at J to 8 bases, leaving 5 bases not matched to a gene. The DNA of the CDR3 is TGTGCCAGCAGAGGGCGGGAGGCTGGGGAGCTGTTTTTT. Translated, it gives CASRGREAGELFF.

This clonotype was counted at least ten times. The V call is TRBV29-1, the J call TRBJ2-7; 13 bases are a match to TRBD2. The CDR3 length is 15 residues. Germline V CDR1 and CDR2: SQVTM, ANQGSEA. V was clipped by 3 bases and J by 2 bases; unmatched bases: 4. This CDR3 is CSVERTSGGTYEQYF. The CDR3 coding sequence is TGCAGCGTTGAGAGGACTAGCGGGGGAACCTACGAGCAGTACTTC.

This clonotype was counted only a few times. The chain links TRBV10-3 to TRBJ1-2, with unresolved D. The V end was cut by 4 bases, the J end by 4 bases, with 16 bases between. From germline, CDR1 is ENHRY and CDR2 SYGVKD. CDR3 size: 15 residues. The CDR3 sequence: CAISARGSESYGYTF. In DNA, the CDR3 is TGTGCCATCAGTGCTCGAGGGTCGGAGAGCTATGGCTACACCTTC.

This rearrangement joins TRBV5-6 to TRBJ1-6; 7 bases are shared with TRBD1. Germline lookup yields CDR1 SGHDT and CDR2 YYEEEE. The junction had 8 bases not matched to a gene; V was cut back by 4 bases and J by 10 bases. The CDR3 consists of 14 residues. The chain's CDR3 is CASSDRAGRSPLHF. For the CDR3, the DNA is TGTGCCAGCAGCGACAGGGCAGGTAGATCACCCCTCCACTTT.

This clonotype has at least ten counts. This chain uses TRBV2 with TRBJ2-5; D is possibly TRBD2 (6 bases). The CDR3 totals 15 residues. Looked up from germline, CDR1 is SNHLY and CDR2 is FYNNEI. Trimming shortened V by 4 bases and J by 4 bases, and 16 bases separated the two germline ends. This CDR3 is CASSGGGDVGETQYF. CDR3 DNA: TGTGCCAGCAGTGGCGGCGGGGACGTGGGAGAGACCCAGTACTTC.